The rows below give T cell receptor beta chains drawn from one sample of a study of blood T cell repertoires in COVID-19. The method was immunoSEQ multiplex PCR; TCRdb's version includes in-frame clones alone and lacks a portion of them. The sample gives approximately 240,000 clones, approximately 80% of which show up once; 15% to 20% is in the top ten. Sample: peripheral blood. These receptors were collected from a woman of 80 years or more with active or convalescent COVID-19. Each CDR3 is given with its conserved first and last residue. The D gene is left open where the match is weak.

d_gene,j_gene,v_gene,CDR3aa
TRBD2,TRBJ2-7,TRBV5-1,CASSGAYAGENGYEQYF
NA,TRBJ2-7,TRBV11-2,CASSPDRSYEQYF
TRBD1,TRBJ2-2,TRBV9,CASSPQGAGGELFF
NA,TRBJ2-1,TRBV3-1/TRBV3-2,CASSQEGASYNEQFF
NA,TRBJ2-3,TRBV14,CASSQEGPTQYF
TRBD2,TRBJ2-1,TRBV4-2,CASSPRLATYNEQFF
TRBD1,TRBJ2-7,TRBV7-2,CASSRDGTGSYEQYF
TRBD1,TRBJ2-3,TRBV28,CASRDRGEERQYF
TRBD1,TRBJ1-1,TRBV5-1,CASSLDRGPEAFF
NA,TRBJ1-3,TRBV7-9,CASSFLRGSTGNTIYF
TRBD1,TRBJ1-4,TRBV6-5,CASRQGLTNKLFF
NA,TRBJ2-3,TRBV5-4,CASSLVFPGTDTQYF
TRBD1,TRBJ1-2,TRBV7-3,CASSLRTGDGYTF
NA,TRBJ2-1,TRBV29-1,CSVDGGAGDEQFF
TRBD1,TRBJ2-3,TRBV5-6,CASSFRTGKTADTQYF
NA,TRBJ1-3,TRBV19,CASTLARVAGNTIYF
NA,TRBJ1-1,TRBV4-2,CASSHRIQETMNTEAFF
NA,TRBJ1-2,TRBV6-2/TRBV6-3,CASSPMARGYGYTF
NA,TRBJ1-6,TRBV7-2,CASSPVIRVWPLHF
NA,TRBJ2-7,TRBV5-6,CASSPSPAYEQYF
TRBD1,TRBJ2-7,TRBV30,CAVTGTGRGEQYF
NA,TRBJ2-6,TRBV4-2,CASSPEGEYSGANVLTF
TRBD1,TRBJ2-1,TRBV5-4,CASSLPGGSYNEQFF
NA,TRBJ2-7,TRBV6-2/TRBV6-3,CASSTTGSSYEQYF
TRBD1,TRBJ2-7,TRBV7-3,CASSPGTGKSEQYF
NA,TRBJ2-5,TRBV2,CASSEAGGETQYF
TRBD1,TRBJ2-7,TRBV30,CAWVRDRSSYEQYF
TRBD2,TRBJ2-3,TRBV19,CASSPWTSGTDTQYF
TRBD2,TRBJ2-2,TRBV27,CASSLSRTSANTGELFF
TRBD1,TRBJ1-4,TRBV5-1,CASSLGIGGNGNEKLFF
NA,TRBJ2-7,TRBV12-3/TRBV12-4,CASSPGVVNEQYF
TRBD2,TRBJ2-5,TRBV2,CASWRGLDYF
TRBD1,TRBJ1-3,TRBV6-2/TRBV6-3,CASSRNLDRRNTIYF
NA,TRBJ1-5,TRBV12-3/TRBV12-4,CASTAYSNQPQHF
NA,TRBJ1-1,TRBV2,CASSEDRIVAEAFF
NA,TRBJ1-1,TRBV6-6,CASSPSTGGFGNTEAFF
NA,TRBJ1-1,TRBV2,CASRDTGGEAFF
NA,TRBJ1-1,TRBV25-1,CASSEYRGNTEAFF
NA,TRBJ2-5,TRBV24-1,CATSDYTGETQYF
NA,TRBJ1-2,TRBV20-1,CSARGDFGYTF
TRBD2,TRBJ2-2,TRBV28,CASSLRRDSGGATGELFF
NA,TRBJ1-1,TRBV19,CASSISTGRVNTEAFF